A single sample is the source of the 25 T cell receptor beta chains below, sequenced in a study of CD4+ T cells in melanoma. The repertoire was sequenced with immunoSEQ multiplex PCR; TCRdb's copy has only in-frame clones and lacks some. The sample carries 20,000 or so clones, roughly 80% recorded once. The sequencing sample was made of cells from a culture (not recorded whether cultured in vitro). The receptors here all came from a human donor with melanoma.

The sample holds one count of this clone. The chain links TRBV7-9 to TRBJ1-4; D is uncertain. Per the germline V gene, CDR1 is SEHNR and CDR2 is FQNEAQ (reference sequence). The CDR3 runs to 14 residues. Trimming stripped 5 bases from V and 8 bases from J, with 15 bases between. The CDR3, as DNA: TGTGCCAGCAGCCGGGAGGCCGTCAGCGAAAAACTGTTTTTT. This translates into CASSREAVSEKLFF.

This clone appeared once. The chain couples TRBV7-2 to TRBJ2-3; the match to TRBD2 covers 9 bases. Trimming removed 5 bases from V and 4 bases from J; junction bases left unmatched: 7. Germline V CDR1 and CDR2: SGHTA, FQGNSA. This CDR3 region has 15 residues. CDR3 residues: CASSVQRGAPDTQYF. CDR3 sequence (DNA): TGTGCCAGCAGCGTTCAGCGGGGGGCCCCAGATACGCAGTATTTT.

The gene calls are TRBV5-6 and TRBJ1-2; D ambiguous. The germline CDR1 and CDR2 sequences are SGHDT and YYEEEE. The CDR3 runs 13 residues. V lost 0 bases, J lost 0 bases, and 3 bases lay in between. The chain's CDR3 is CASSLAANYGYTF. The CDR3 coding sequence is TGTGCCAGCAGCTTGGCGGCTAACTATGGCTACACCTTC.

The chain uses TRBV5-4 and TRBJ1-2; maybe TRBD1 (6 bases). The V gene's germline CDR1 is SGHNT and CDR2 YYREEE (reference sequence). V was trimmed by 0 bases and J by 6 bases, leaving 15 bases between them. This CDR3 is built from 15 residues. CDR3 residues: CASSLEQGRGDGYTF. CDR3 bases: TGTGCCAGCAGCTTGGAACAGGGAAGAGGGGATGGCTACACCTTC.

A word on this clone: A read error may account for a junction end that differs from germline. The same CDR3 can be traced to other DNA sequences in this sample. The chain recombines TRBV30 with TRBJ1-6; D is ambiguous. The CDR3 length is 13 residues. The germline V gene has CDR1 GTSNPN and CDR2 SVGIG (reference sequence). CDR3 sequence reads: CAWRKTTVPPLHF. CDR3 DNA: TGCGCCTGGAGAAAAACCACAGTCCCACCCCTCCACTTT.

The table lists this clone with a few counts. The gene calls are TRBV5-1 and TRBJ1-3, with D uncertain. There are 17 residues in the CDR3. The ends were cut back, 1 base at V and 0 bases at J, with 14 bases in the middle. Germline loops: CDR1 SGHRS, CDR2 YFSETQ. The DNA for the CDR3 is TGCGCCAGCAGCTTGCAACCAGACCTTACCTCTGGAAACACCATATATTTT. Translation: CASSLQPDLTSGNTIYF. Full variable domain (remainder filled in from reference TRBV5-1 and TRBJ1-3): KAGVTQTPRYLIKTRGQQVTLSCSPISGHRSVSWYQQTPGQGLQFLFEYFSETQRNKGNFPGRFSGRQFSNSRSEMNVSTLELGDSALYLCASSLQPDLTSGNTIYFGEGSWLTVV.

The chain recombines TRBV19 with TRBJ1-4; D is unclear. V was pared by 1 base and J by 0 bases, with 6 bases between. CDR1 is LNHDA, CDR2 SQIVND, per germline (reference sequence). This CDR3 contains 15 residues. The CDR3 DNA sequence: TGTGCCAGTAGTATAGCCGAAGCAACTAATGAAAAACTGTTTTTT. Residues: CASSIAEATNEKLFF.

This clone is a singleton in its sample. The V call is TRBV7-9, the J call TRBJ2-3; 8 bases match TRBD1. Germline V CDR1 and CDR2: SEHNR, FQNEAQ (reference sequence). The CDR3 spans 14 residues. Trimming removed 5 bases from V and 4 bases from J; junction bases left unmatched: 5. CDR3 nucleotides: TGTGCCAGCAGCCACGGACAGGGTCCAGATACGCAGTATTTT. This gives the protein CASSHGQGPDTQYF.

This clone occurred a few times. This rearrangement joins TRBV5-1 to TRBJ2-3; D possibly uses TRBD1 or TRBD2 (5 bases each). Deletions cut 4 bases from V and 6 bases from J, with 6 bases between. The CDR3 length is 11 residues. Germline V gene data show CDR1 as SGHRS and CDR2 as YFSETQ. The CDR3 coding sequence is TGCGCCAGCAGCGAGGGGGATACGCAGTATTTT. This gives the protein CASSEGDTQYF.

This clone occurred once. This chain connects TRBV30 to TRBJ1-5; D call uncertain. CDR1 is GTSNPN and CDR2 is SVGIG in the germline V gene (reference sequence). V was pared by 2 bases and J by 5 bases, with 7 bases between. This CDR3 is 12 amino acids long. The CDR3 region has the DNA TGTGCCTGGAGTCTCCAGGATCAGCCCCAGCATTTT. This gives the protein CAWSLQDQPQHF.

A single count supports this clone. The J gene is TRBJ2-5, the V gene TRBV18; D might be TRBD2 (6 bases). The CDR3 extends over 16 amino acids. V shed 2 bases and J shed 2 bases, with 15 bases lying between them. CDR1 KGHSH and CDR2 LQKENI come from the germline V gene. CDR3 residues: CASSPGTPFRQETQYF. Here the CDR3 DNA reads TGTGCCAGCTCACCAGGGACTCCCTTCCGACAAGAGACCCAGTACTTC.

The V gene is TRBV10-3, the J gene TRBJ1-2; a weak D match, TRBD1 (6 bases). The length of the CDR3 is 15 residues. CDR1 ENHRY and CDR2 SYGVKD come from the germline V gene. V was trimmed by 6 bases and J by 4 bases, leaving 18 bases between them. This chain's CDR3 is CAIRPPQGQGYGYTF. The CDR3 DNA reads TGTGCCATCAGGCCTCCACAGGGTCAGGGCTATGGCTACACCTTC.

This clone showed up just a few times. The chain couples TRBV2 to TRBJ1-1; 10 nucleotides agree with TRBD1. V lost 7 bases and J lost 5; bases outside the gene matches: 10. Germline CDR1 and CDR2: SNHLY and FYNNEI. The CDR3 extends over 15 amino acids. The CDR3 DNA follows: TGTGCCAGCAACTCTCAAGGGACAGGGGTTACTGAAGCTTTCTTT. As protein: CASNSQGTGVTEAFF.

The rearrangement uses TRBV10-2 and TRBJ1-5; D gene ambiguous. V dropped 9 bases and J dropped 5 bases, with 14 bases sitting between them. The CDR3 length is 13 residues. Germline V lookup: CDR1 WSHSY, CDR2 SAAADI. This CDR3 is CASSTREDQPQHF. In DNA, the CDR3 is TGCGCCAGTTCGACTCGGGAAGATCAGCCCCAGCATTTT.

This chain connects TRBV20-1 to TRBJ2-7; tentatively, D is TRBD2 (6 bases). CDR1 and CDR2 from the germline V gene are DFQATT and SNEGSKA (reference sequence). The CDR3 is 11 residues long. With 6 bases removed from V and 6 bases from J, the gap between germline ends came to 12 bases. CDR3 bases: TGCAGTGCCGACGGGGGAGGCGAGCAGTACTTC. Translation: CSADGGGEQYF.

V and J are TRBV25-1 and TRBJ1-4, with D unresolved. With 1 base removed from V and 0 bases from J, the gap between germline ends came to 6 bases. In germline, CDR1 is MGHDK, CDR2 SYGVNS. The CDR3 covers 15 residues. CDR3 sequence: CASSELHATNEKLFF. CDR3 nucleotides: TGTGCCAGCAGTGAATTACACGCAACTAATGAAAAACTGTTTTTT.

V gene TRBV4-2 combines with J gene TRBJ2-7; D not certain. The V and J ends lost 3 bases and 0 bases respectively, with 9 bases between them. CDR3 length equals 14 residues. The germline V gene encodes CDR1 LGHNA and CDR2 YNFKEQ. CDR3 nucleotides: TGTGCCAGCAGCCAGGGCAGGAGCTCCTACGAGCAGTACTTC. Its protein is CASSQGRSSYEQYF.

The chain joins TRBV6-4 to TRBJ1-4, with 11 bases matching TRBD1. The V segment lost 7 bases and the J segment 1 base; nucleotides outside the gene matches: 5. In germline, CDR1 is MRHNA, CDR2 SNTAGT. This CDR3 has 16 amino acids. This CDR3 is CASNRTGGQTNEKLFF. For the CDR3, the DNA is TGTGCCAGCAACAGGACAGGGGGCCAAACTAATGAAAAACTGTTTTTT.

The DNA of the CDR3 is TGCGCCAGCAGCTCCGATCCTAGCGGGGTTTTGCAAGATACGCAGTATTTT. This sequence encodes CASSSDPSGVLQDTQYF. This chain uses TRBV5-1 with TRBJ2-3, with 9 bases fitting TRBD2. Looked up from germline, CDR1 is SGHRS and CDR2 is YFSETQ. There are 17 residues in the CDR3. The V and J ends lost 3 bases and 5 bases, in that order; junction bases with no gene match: 13.

The chain employs TRBV5-1 and TRBJ1-6, with D unclear. CDR3 length equals 15 residues. The germline V gene has CDR1 SGHRS and CDR2 YFSETQ. Trimming stripped 0 bases from V and 10 bases from J, with 14 bases between. The CDR3 protein is CASSLATGSESPLHF. The CDR3 bases are TGCGCCAGCAGCTTGGCCACCGGGTCGGAATCACCCCTCCACTTT.

The V gene is TRBV19, the J gene TRBJ1-2; D possibly corresponds to TRBD1 (6 bases). V lost 11 bases and J 5 bases, leaving 21 bases between the germline ends. The V gene's germline CDR1 is LNHDA and CDR2 SQIVND (reference sequence). The CDR3 runs to 14 residues. CDR3 region: CASKSAGARYGYTF. In DNA form, the CDR3 reads TGTGCCTCAAAATCGGCAGGGGCGCGGTATGGCTACACCTTC.

V and J are TRBV6-1 and TRBJ2-5; 11 nucleotides align to TRBD1. V shed 8 bases, J shed 4 bases, and the junction held 9 bases outside the gene matches. Germline V gene sequence: CDR1 MNHNS, CDR2 SASEGT. The CDR3 sequence is 15 residues long. CDR3 protein: CASGQGALPRETQYF. The CDR3 bases are TGTGCCAGCGGACAGGGGGCGCTTCCTCGAGAGACCCAGTACTTC.

The V call is TRBV7-9, the J call TRBJ1-2; D is unresolved. V lost 3 bases and J lost 5, with 10 bases in between. The CDR3 has 13 amino acids. Germline V gene lookup returns CDR1 SEHNR and CDR2 FQNEAQ (reference sequence). The chain's CDR3 is CASSFDPRYGYTF. Here the CDR3 DNA reads TGTGCCAGCAGCTTCGATCCTCGGTATGGCTACACCTTC.

The CDR3 spells CASSLATLKETQYF. In DNA form, the CDR3 reads TGCGCCAGCAGCTTGGCCACGTTAAAGGAGACCCAGTACTTC. The rearrangement joins TRBV5-1 to TRBJ2-5; D call uncertain. Trimming removed 0 bases at V and 5 bases at J, with 11 bases between. Germline CDR1 and CDR2: SGHRS and YFSETQ. The CDR3 is made up of 14 amino acids. The entire variable domain, with the rest obtained from reference TRBV5-1 and TRBJ2-5, is as follows: KAGVTQTPRYLIKTRGQQVTLSCSPISGHRSVSWYQQTPGQGLQFLFEYFSETQRNKGNFPGRFSGRQFSNSRSEMNVSTLELGDSALYLCASSLATLKETQYFGPGTRLLVL.

This sequence joins TRBV2 and TRBJ2-1; 10 nucleotides match TRBD2. V lost 5 bases and J lost 0; bases outside the gene matches: 16. CDR1 SNHLY and CDR2 FYNNEI come from the germline V gene. The CDR3 is 20 residues long. The chain's CDR3 is CASSTTLGAGGSFSYNEQFF. For the CDR3, the DNA is TGTGCCAGCAGTACTACCCTAGGAGCGGGGGGGAGTTTCTCCTACAATGAGCAGTTCTTC.